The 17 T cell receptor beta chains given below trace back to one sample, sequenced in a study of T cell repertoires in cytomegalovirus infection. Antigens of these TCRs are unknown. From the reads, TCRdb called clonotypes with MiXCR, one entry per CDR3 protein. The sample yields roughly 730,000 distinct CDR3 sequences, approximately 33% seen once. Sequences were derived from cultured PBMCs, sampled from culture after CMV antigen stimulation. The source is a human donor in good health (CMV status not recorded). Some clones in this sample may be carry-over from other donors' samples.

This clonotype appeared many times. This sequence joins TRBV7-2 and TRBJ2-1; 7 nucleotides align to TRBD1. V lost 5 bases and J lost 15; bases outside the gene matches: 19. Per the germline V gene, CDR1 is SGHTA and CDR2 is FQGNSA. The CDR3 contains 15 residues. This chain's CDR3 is CASSTYTSGLGGGFF. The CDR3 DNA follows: TGTGCCAGCAGCACCTACACGTCGGGCCTAGGGGGCGGGTTCTTC. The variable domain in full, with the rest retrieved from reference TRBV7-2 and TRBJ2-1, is GAGVSQSPSNKVTEKGKDVELRCDPISGHTALYWYRQSLGQGLEFLIYFQGNSAPDKSGLPSDRFSAERTGGSVSTLTIQRTQQEDSAVYLCASSTYTSGLGGGFFGPGTRLTVL.

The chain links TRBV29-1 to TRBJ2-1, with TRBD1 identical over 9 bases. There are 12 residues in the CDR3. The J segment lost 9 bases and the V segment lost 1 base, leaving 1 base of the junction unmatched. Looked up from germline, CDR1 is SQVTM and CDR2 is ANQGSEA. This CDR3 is CSVEGTGVEQFF. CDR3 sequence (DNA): TGCAGCGTTGAAGGGACAGGGGTTGAGCAGTTCTTC.

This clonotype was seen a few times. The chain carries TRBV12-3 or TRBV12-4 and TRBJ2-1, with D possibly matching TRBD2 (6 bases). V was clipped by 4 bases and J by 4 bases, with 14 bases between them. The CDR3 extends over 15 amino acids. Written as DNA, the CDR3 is TGTGCCAGCAGTTGGGGCCGTAGCGGATACAATGAGCAGTTCTTC. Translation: CASSWGRSGYNEQFF.

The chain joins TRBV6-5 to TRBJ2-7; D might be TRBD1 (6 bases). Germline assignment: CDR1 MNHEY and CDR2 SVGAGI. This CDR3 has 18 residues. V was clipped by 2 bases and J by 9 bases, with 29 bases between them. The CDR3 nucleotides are TGTGCCAGCAGTTACGTACCCCGAACAGGGTTTGAGAAGTTCAGGCAGTACTTC. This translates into CASSYVPRTGFEKFRQYF.

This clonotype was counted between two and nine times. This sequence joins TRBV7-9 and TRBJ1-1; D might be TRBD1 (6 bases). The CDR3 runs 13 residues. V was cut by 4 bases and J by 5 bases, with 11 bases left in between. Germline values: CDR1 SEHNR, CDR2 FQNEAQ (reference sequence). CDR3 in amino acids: CASSSRGLTEAFF. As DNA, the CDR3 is TGTGCCAGCAGCTCCAGGGGTTTAACTGAAGCTTTCTTT. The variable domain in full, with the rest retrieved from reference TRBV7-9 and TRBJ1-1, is DTGVSQNPRHKITKRGQNVTFRCDPISEHNRLYWYRQTLGQGPEFLTYFQNEAQLEKSRLLSDRFSAERPKGSFSTLEIQRTEQGDSAMYLCASSSRGLTEAFFGQGTRLTVV.

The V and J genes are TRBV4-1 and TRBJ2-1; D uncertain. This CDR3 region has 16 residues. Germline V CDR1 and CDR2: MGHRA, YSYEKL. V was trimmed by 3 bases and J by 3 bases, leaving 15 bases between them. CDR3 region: CASSQGSAANYNEQFF. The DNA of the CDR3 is TGCGCCAGCAGCCAGGGCAGTGCGGCCAACTACAATGAGCAGTTCTTC.

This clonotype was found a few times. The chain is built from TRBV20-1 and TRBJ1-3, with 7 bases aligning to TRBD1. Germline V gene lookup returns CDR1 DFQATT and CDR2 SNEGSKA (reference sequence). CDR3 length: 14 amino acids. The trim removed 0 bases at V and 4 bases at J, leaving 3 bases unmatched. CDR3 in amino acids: CSAREGTAGNTIYF. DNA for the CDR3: TGCAGTGCTAGAGAGGGGACAGCGGGAAACACCATATATTTT.

The CDR3 here is CASSMGQSQYF. Here the CDR3 DNA reads TGTGCCAGTAGTATGGGGCAGTCGCAGTATTTT. V usage is TRBV19 and J usage is TRBJ2-3; TRBD1 might be the D (5 bases). CDR1 and CDR2 (germline): LNHDA, SQIVND (reference sequence). The CDR3 spans 11 residues. The V and J ends lost 3 bases and 10 bases respectively, with 8 bases between them.

The CDR3 loop is CAISLGPAGEQYF. CDR3 DNA: TGTGCCATCAGTCTAGGGCCAGCAGGAGAGCAGTACTTC. V usage is TRBV10-3 and J usage is TRBJ2-7; D not resolved. Germline loops: CDR1 ENHRY, CDR2 SYGVKD. This CDR3 region has 13 residues. With 5 bases removed from V and 7 bases from J, the gap between germline ends came to 15 bases.

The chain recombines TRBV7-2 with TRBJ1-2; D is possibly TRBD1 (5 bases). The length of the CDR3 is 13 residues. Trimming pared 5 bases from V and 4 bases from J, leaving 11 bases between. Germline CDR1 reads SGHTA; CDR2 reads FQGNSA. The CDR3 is CASSDSGTYGYTF. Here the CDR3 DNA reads TGTGCCAGCAGCGATAGCGGGACCTATGGCTACACCTTC. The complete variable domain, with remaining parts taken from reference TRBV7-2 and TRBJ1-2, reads GAGVSQSPSNKVTEKGKDVELRCDPISGHTALYWYRQSLGQGLEFLIYFQGNSAPDKSGLPSDRFSAERTGGSVSTLTIQRTQQEDSAVYLCASSDSGTYGYTFGSGTRLTVV.

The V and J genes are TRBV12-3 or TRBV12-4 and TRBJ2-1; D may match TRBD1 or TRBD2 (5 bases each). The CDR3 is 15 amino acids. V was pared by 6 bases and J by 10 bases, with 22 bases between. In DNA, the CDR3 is TGTGCCAGCAGCCCCCGGGGCACTAACCTGGGAGAGCAGTTCTTC. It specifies CASSPRGTNLGEQFF.

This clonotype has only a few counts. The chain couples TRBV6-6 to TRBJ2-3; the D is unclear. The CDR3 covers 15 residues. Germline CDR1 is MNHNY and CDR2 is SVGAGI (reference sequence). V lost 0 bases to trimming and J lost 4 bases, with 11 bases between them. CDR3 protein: CASSYSPTRADTQYF. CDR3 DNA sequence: TGTGCCAGCAGTTACTCGCCTACACGGGCAGATACGCAGTATTTT.

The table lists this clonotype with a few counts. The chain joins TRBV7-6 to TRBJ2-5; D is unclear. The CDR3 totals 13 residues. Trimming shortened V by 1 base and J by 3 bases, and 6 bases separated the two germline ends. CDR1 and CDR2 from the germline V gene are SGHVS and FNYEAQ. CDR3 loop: CASSLVLKETQYF. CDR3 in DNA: TGTGCCAGCAGCTTAGTGTTAAAAGAGACCCAGTACTTC.

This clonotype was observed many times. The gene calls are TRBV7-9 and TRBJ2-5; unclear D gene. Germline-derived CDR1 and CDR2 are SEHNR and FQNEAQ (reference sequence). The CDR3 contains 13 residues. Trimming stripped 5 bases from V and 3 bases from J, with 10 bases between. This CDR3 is CASSIQQKETQYF. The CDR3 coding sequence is TGTGCCAGCAGCATACAGCAAAAAGAGACCCAGTACTTC. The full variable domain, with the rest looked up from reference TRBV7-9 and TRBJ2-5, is DTGVSQNPRHKITKRGQNVTFRCDPISEHNRLYWYRQTLGQGPEFLTYFQNEAQLEKSRLLSDRFSAERPKGSFSTLEIQRTEQGDSAMYLCASSIQQKETQYFGPGTRLLVL.

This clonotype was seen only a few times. Here the CDR3 DNA reads TGCAGTGCGACAGAGGGGTACACCATATATTTT. It yields the protein CSATEGYTIYF. The V gene is TRBV20-1, the J gene TRBJ1-3, with D maybe TRBD1 (5 bases). Germline V lookup: CDR1 DFQATT, CDR2 SNEGSKA (reference sequence). The CDR3 has 11 amino acids. The germline V and J ends were trimmed by 6 bases and 8 bases, with 11 bases remaining between them.

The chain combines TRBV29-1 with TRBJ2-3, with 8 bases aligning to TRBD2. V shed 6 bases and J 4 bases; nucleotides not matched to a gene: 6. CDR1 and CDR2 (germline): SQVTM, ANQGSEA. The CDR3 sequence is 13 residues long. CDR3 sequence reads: CSVGTRLSDTQYF. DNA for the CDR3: TGCAGCGTGGGGACTAGACTCTCAGATACGCAGTATTTT.

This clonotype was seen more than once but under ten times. The CDR3 DNA is TGCGCCAGCAGCCAAGATAGCGGAGGCAATGAGCAGTTCTTC. Its translation is CASSQDSGGNEQFF. The gene calls are TRBV4-1 and TRBJ2-1, with D possibly TRBD2 on 6 matching bases. V was cut by 0 bases and J by 6 bases, with 9 bases left in between. This CDR3 comprises 14 residues. CDR1 MGHRA and CDR2 YSYEKL come from the germline V gene.